The 23 T cell receptor beta chains listed next were all sequenced from one sample in a study of response to subunit inactivated influenza vaccine. One entry per CDR3 protein results from TCRdb running MiXCR on the RT-PCR reads. Among about 540,000 distinct CDR3 sequences listed, 20% to 25% were seen once. These data are also associated with another study on T cells expressing NK-cell markers. From that study: In generating TCR beta cDNA, 5'RACE template switching with UMIs was used.

Source: CD4+ T cells sorted from PBMCs, taken approximately 13 days after vaccination. These receptors were obtained from a man aged 45-65 years who received an inactivated influenza vaccine.

V is TRBV7-2 and J is TRBJ2-6, with D uncertain. The V gene lost 7 bases and the J gene lost 4 bases, with 5 bases spanning the gap. Germline V gene lookup returns CDR1 SGHTA and CDR2 FQGNSA. The CDR3 runs 12 residues. The chain's CDR3 is CASKAGANVLTF. CDR3 coding DNA: TGTGCCAGCAAAGCCGGGGCCAACGTCCTGACTTTC.

CDR3 sequence: CASSLMGTGLQETQYF. The CDR3 region has the DNA TGTGCCAGCAGCTTAATGGGGACAGGGTTGCAGGAGACCCAGTACTTC. The chain recombines TRBV7-9 with TRBJ2-5; 9 bases are a match to TRBD1. The CDR3 loop spans 16 amino acids. V trimming: 2 bases; J trimming: 5 bases; junction bases outside the gene matches: 9. The germline CDR1 and CDR2 sequences are SEHNR and FQNEAQ (reference sequence).

The chain uses TRBV29-1 and TRBJ2-2; tentatively, D is TRBD2 (6 bases). V was cut by 7 bases and J by 3 bases, with 15 bases left in between. The germline V gene has CDR1 SQVTM and CDR2 ANQGSEA. This CDR3 contains 14 residues. In DNA form, the CDR3 reads TGCAGCGCGATTACCGGGACTTACACCGGGGAGCTGTTTTTT. Translation: CSAITGTYTGELFF.

The chain joins TRBV20-1 to TRBJ2-1, with 12 bases fitting TRBD2. The germline V gene encodes CDR1 DFQATT and CDR2 SNEGSKA (reference sequence). Trimming took 0 bases from V and 8 from J; bases not matched to a gene: 5. This CDR3 comprises 15 residues. CDR3: CSARDQLAGGHEQFF. The CDR3 DNA follows: TGCAGTGCTAGAGATCAACTAGCGGGGGGTCATGAGCAGTTCTTC.

The rearrangement links TRBV6-2 or TRBV6-3 to TRBJ2-3; D unresolved. The CDR3 consists of 13 residues. V was cut by 8 bases and J by 0 bases, with 9 bases left in between. Per germline, CDR1 MNHEY and CDR2 SVGEGT. The CDR3 spells CASERDSTDTQYF. As DNA, the CDR3 is TGTGCCAGCGAACGAGACAGCACAGATACGCAGTATTTT.

This clonotype was found a few times. The chain is built from TRBV4-3 and TRBJ2-5; 11 bases line up with TRBD1. The CDR3 has 18 residues. V lost 0 bases, J lost 5 bases, and 11 bases stayed unmatched. In germline, CDR1 is LGHNA, CDR2 YSLEER. The CDR3 here is CASSQDTRTGTGGETQYF. For the CDR3, the DNA is TGCGCCAGCAGCCAAGATACCCGAACCGGGACAGGGGGTGAGACCCAGTACTTC.

The chain is built from TRBV20-1 and TRBJ2-1; 14 bases agree with TRBD2. This CDR3 spans 15 amino acids. Germline CDR1 is DFQATT and CDR2 is SNEGSKA (reference sequence). V was pared by 3 bases and J by 7 bases, with 5 bases of the junction left unmatched. The chain's CDR3 is CSARTGTSGRNEQFF. DNA for the CDR3: TGCAGTGCTAGGACCGGGACTAGCGGGAGAAATGAGCAGTTCTTC.

This clonotype is a singleton in its sample. The chain recombines TRBV5-1 with TRBJ2-3; TRBD2 matches at 7 bases. V was clipped by 1 base and J by 0 bases; unmatched bases: 8. Germline V gene sequence: CDR1 SGHRS, CDR2 YFSETQ. CDR3 size: 17 residues. This chain's CDR3 is CASSLRSREFSTDTQYF. As DNA, the CDR3 is TGCGCCAGCAGCTTGAGGTCGCGGGAGTTCAGCACAGATACGCAGTATTTT.

The J gene is TRBJ2-1, the V gene TRBV12-3 or TRBV12-4; D not certain. V shed 3 bases and J shed 15 bases, with 18 bases lying between them. The CDR3 is made up of 13 amino acids. The CDR3 nucleotides are TGTGCCAGCAGTTTGCGCCGCCCCATCATGCTGTTCTTC. As protein: CASSLRRPIMLFF.

The rearrangement joins TRBV30 to TRBJ2-1; the D call may be TRBD1 or TRBD2 (5 bases each). The CDR3 runs to 15 residues. V dropped 3 bases and J dropped 10 bases, with 22 bases sitting between them. Germline values: CDR1 GTSNPN, CDR2 SVGIG (reference sequence). CDR3 sequence: CAWRRPGTSGREQFF. Here the CDR3 DNA reads TGTGCCTGGAGGCGACCCGGGACCTCGGGGCGAGAGCAGTTCTTC.

This chain joins TRBV4-3 and TRBJ2-7; 8 bases match TRBD1. In germline, CDR1 is LGHNA, CDR2 YSLEER. With V trimmed by 0 bases and J by 6 bases, 4 bases remained unmatched. There are 14 residues in the CDR3. The CDR3 DNA is TGCGCCAGCAGCCAAGAGTTTGGACAGGGCGAGCAGTACTTC. Residues: CASSQEFGQGEQYF.

This clonotype has a handful of counts. The V call is TRBV5-1, the J call TRBJ2-1, with 8 bases that match TRBD2. The CDR3 extends over 17 amino acids. Germline V gives CDR1 SGHRS, CDR2 YFSETQ. After removal of 1 base from V and 9 bases from J, the junction contained 15 bases not matched to a gene. CDR3 nucleotide sequence: TGCGCCAGCAGCTTGACTAGCGGAGGGGCCGTTACAAGTGAGCAGTTCTTC. Its protein product is CASSLTSGGAVTSEQFF. The full variable domain, with the rest looked up from reference TRBV5-1 and TRBJ2-1, is KAGVTQTPRYLIKTRGQQVTLSCSPISGHRSVSWYQQTPGQGLQFLFEYFSETQRNKGNFPGRFSGRQFSNSRSEMNVSTLELGDSALYLCASSLTSGGAVTSEQFFGPGTRLTVL.

This clonotype showed up just once. The rearrangement links TRBV15 to TRBJ2-3, with 7 bases identical to TRBD2. J gave up 2 bases and V 3 bases, and 5 bases lay outside the gene matches. The length of the CDR3 is 15 residues. CDR1 and CDR2 from the germline V gene are LNHNV and YYDKDF (reference sequence). The CDR3 coding sequence is TGTGCCACCAGCAGGGGACTAAAGAACACAGATACGCAGTATTTT. Translating it yields CATSRGLKNTDTQYF.

This clonotype came up a few times. This rearrangement joins TRBV20-1 to TRBJ2-7; D remains unclear. Trimming left V 3 bases short and J 2 bases short, with 8 bases between. The length of the CDR3 is 12 residues. Germline lookup yields CDR1 DFQATT and CDR2 SNEGSKA (reference sequence). Written as DNA, the CDR3 is TGCAGTGCTAGTAGTATTACCTACGAGCAGTACTTC. Translation: CSASSITYEQYF.

This clonotype came up a few times. This rearrangement joins TRBV20-1 to TRBJ2-7, with a weak D call TRBD2 (6 bases). Germline V CDR1 and CDR2: DFQATT, SNEGSKA (reference sequence). This CDR3 spans 14 amino acids. V was cut by 4 bases and J by 2 bases, with 15 bases left in between. This CDR3 is CSATIAERPYEQYF. The CDR3 DNA reads TGCAGTGCTACTATAGCGGAGAGGCCCTACGAGCAGTACTTC.

The table lists this clonotype with a count of one. The chain combines TRBV11-2 with TRBJ2-1; 12 positions match TRBD2. This CDR3 region has 16 residues. The germline V gene encodes CDR1 SGHAT and CDR2 FQNNGV. The V and J ends lost 1 base and 10 bases, in that order; junction bases with no gene match: 8. CDR3 sequence (DNA): TGTGCCAGCAGCTTAGGTTGGCTAGCGGGAGGGCAGGAGCAGTTCTTC. It is translated as CASSLGWLAGGQEQFF.

This clonotype was seen more than once but under ten times. This rearrangement joins TRBV12-3 or TRBV12-4 to TRBJ1-1; D is possibly TRBD1 (6 bases). The CDR3 has 17 amino acids. Trimming removed 5 bases at V and 1 base at J, with 20 bases between. The CDR3 loop reads CASSHRVLGLGNTEAFF. CDR3 DNA: TGTGCCAGCAGTCACAGGGTGCTGGGTTTGGGGAACACTGAAGCTTTCTTT.

The chain has TRBV11-2 and TRBJ2-3; D is possibly TRBD2 (6 bases). The CDR3 is 15 amino acids. In germline, CDR1 is SGHAT, CDR2 FQNNGV. Trimming pared 4 bases from V and 6 bases from J, leaving 17 bases between. The CDR3 coding sequence is TGTGCCAGCAGCTACCCGCGGGACCCTGGGGATACGCAGTATTTT. Translation gives CASSYPRDPGDTQYF.

In DNA, the CDR3 is TGTGCCAGTACCCTCGGGGTATCGTCCTATAATTCACCCCTCCACTTT. As protein: CASTLGVSSYNSPLHF. The chain is built from TRBV6-1 and TRBJ1-6; D gene uncertain. The CDR3 is made up of 16 amino acids. Germline V gene lookup returns CDR1 MNHNS and CDR2 SASEGT. Trimming took 9 bases from V and 1 from J, leaving 16 bases between them.

In its sample, this clonotype was seen a few times. The rearrangement links TRBV6-5 to TRBJ1-4, with 7 bases identical to TRBD1. CDR3 length: 15 amino acids. Germline lookup yields CDR1 MNHEY and CDR2 SVGAGI. With 0 bases clipped from V and 3 bases from J, the junction kept 1 base outside the gene matches. This CDR3 reads CASSYSGTANEKLFF. The CDR3, as DNA: TGTGCCAGCAGTTACTCAGGGACAGCTAATGAAAAACTGTTTTTT.

The rearrangement links TRBV7-2 to TRBJ2-5; TRBD1 might be the D (6 bases). This CDR3 has 14 amino acids. Trimming left V 5 bases short and J 5 bases short, with 15 bases between. Germline V gene sequence: CDR1 SGHTA, CDR2 FQGNSA. In nucleotides, the CDR3 is TGTGCCAGCAGCATAAATCAGGGGATGGAGACCCAGTACTTC. It codes for CASSINQGMETQYF.

The chain links TRBV10-2 to TRBJ2-7; 9 bases map to TRBD1. This CDR3 is 15 amino acids long. V lost 3 bases, J lost 4 bases, and 7 bases stayed unmatched. Per germline, CDR1 WSHSY and CDR2 SAAADI. The CDR3 region is CASSEPGQGYYEQYF. CDR3 bases: TGCGCCAGCAGTGAACCGGGACAGGGTTATTACGAGCAGTACTTC.

This clonotype was detected only a few times. The gene calls are TRBV28 and TRBJ2-3, with D hard to call. Germline CDR1 reads MDHEN; CDR2 reads SYDVKM. V was trimmed by 2 bases and J by 4 bases, leaving 7 bases between them. The CDR3 totals 13 residues. The CDR3 DNA sequence: TGTGCCAGCAGTTTAGTGGCCCCAGATACGCAGTATTTT. This codes for CASSLVAPDTQYF.